The T cell receptor (beta chain) under discussion was sequenced for a study of T-cell reconstitution after alpha-beta-depleted transplantation in children. Findings of the study overall: After transplant, high TCRbeta diversity at day 60 in some patients arose from surviving recipient T cells and thymic progenitors. Reportedly, roughly two months post-transplant, alpha-beta T cells arose from several hundred expanded graft clones.

This clonotype was seen repeatedly, ten times or more. What it binds is unknown. Preparation of the TCRbeta library used unique molecular identifiers. TCRdb re-called the PCR reads with MiXCR, one entry per CDR3 protein. Of 280,000 or so distinct CDR3 sequences in the sample, 9.5% to 13% were seen once. V shed 1 base and J shed 0 bases, with 19 bases lying between them. The CDR3 is 19 amino acids. CDR1 is SGHAT, CDR2 FQDESV, per germline (reference sequence). The genes are TRBV11-1 and TRBJ1-3; no reliable D call. The sequences come from peripheral blood, collected 180 days after TCRalphabeta/CD19-depleted stem cell transplant. This sequence originates from a male patient aged 2-9 years who had a stem cell transplant for chronic granulomatous disease, so the T cells may come from the graft donor. The CDR3 reads CASSLVGGRTANSGNTIYF. Here the CDR3 DNA reads TGTGCCAGCAGCTTAGTAGGAGGGAGAACAGCAAACTCTGGAAACACCATATATTTT.